This paragraph reports one TCR beta chain. No antigen is known for it. The sample comes from a study of vaccination effects on CD4 cells after COVID-19. Viral peptide pool expansion of antigen-specific CD4+ T cells preceded sequencing in the ViraFEST assay. A 10-day culture period preceded the isolation of CD4+ T cells. People in the vaccine group had not been infected with SARS-CoV-2 before, and their nucleocapsid antibodies were negative. On both days 3 and 7, half of the culture medium was replaced with IL-2 medium. Study results and limitations: Missing from the study were early post-infection timepoints, and its convalescent patients were few. Clones that were induced by infection or by vaccine showed marked contraction late after vaccination. Healthy vaccine recipients' vaccine-induced clones were almost all SARS-CoV-2 mono-reactive.

Profiling relied on immunoSEQ multiplex PCR, and the TCRdb table lists in-frame clones only, not all of them. The sample holds 35,000 to 40,000 clones, 66% seen once. The CDR3 loop spans 14 amino acids. V gave up 5 bases and J gave up 4 bases; unmatched junction bases: 6. Germline lookup yields CDR1 MNHEY and CDR2 SMNVEV (reference sequence). The sample in question was CD4+ T cells from PBMCs cultured with HCoV-OC43 spike peptides, obtained before COVID-19 vaccination. Subset of the sample: HCoV-OC43 spike overlapping peptide pool stimulation. The chain recombines TRBV27 with TRBJ2-5, with 8 bases lining up with TRBD1. This clonotype originated in a human donor who received a COVID-19 vaccine. CDR3 coding DNA: TGTGCCAGCAGTGGACAGGGACCCCGAGAGACCCAGTACTTC. It is translated as CASSGQGPRETQYF.